Shown below are 29 T cell receptor beta chains from a single sample sequenced in a study of OX40 agonist ivuxolimab in advanced cancers. The table came from immunoSEQ multiplex PCR; TCRdb's copy has only in-frame clones and leaves some out. Of about 23,000 clones in the sample, 60% to 80% are singletons; the top ten hold roughly 18%. This material consisted of CD4+ or CD8+ T cells sorted from blood, taken in a trial of the OX40 agonist ivuxolimab. The receptors derive from an adult with an advanced solid tumor such as melanoma, head and neck, liver or kidney cancer.

The genes are TRBV18 and TRBJ2-3; D remains ambiguous. Trimming stripped 1 base from V and 0 bases from J, with 11 bases between. The CDR3 consists of 16 residues. Germline V gene lookup returns CDR1 KGHSH and CDR2 LQKENI. CDR3 sequence: CASSPLPGGSTDTQYF. As DNA, the CDR3 is TGTGCCAGCTCACCACTCCCTGGCGGAAGCACAGATACGCAGTATTTT.

This clone is termed large (0.1 to 1%). J is TRBJ2-1 and V is TRBV7-8; TRBD2 aligns across 16 bases. V trimming: 5 bases; J trimming: 8 bases; junction bases outside the gene matches: 12. Germline V gene lookup returns CDR1 SGHVS and CDR2 FQNEAQ. The CDR3 totals 18 residues. DNA of the CDR3: TGTGCCAGCAGCCTTCAGACGGGACTAGCGGGAGGGCCGTATGAGCAGTTCTTC. This translates into CASSLQTGLAGGPYEQFF.

This clone was recorded once. V and J are TRBV6-4 and TRBJ1-5, with D unclear. The germline V gene encodes CDR1 MRHNA and CDR2 SNTAGT. This CDR3 contains 13 residues. The ends were cut back, 4 bases at V and 0 bases at J, with 4 bases in the middle. The CDR3 region is CASSVNSNQPQHF. The DNA of the CDR3 is TGTGCCAGCAGTGTGAATAGCAATCAGCCCCAGCATTTT.

This CDR3 is CASSREVGNTGELFF. For the CDR3, the DNA is TGTGCCAGCAGCCGCGAAGTTGGGAACACCGGGGAGCTGTTTTTT. This rearrangement joins TRBV9 to TRBJ2-2; D uncertain. Trimming removed 4 bases from V and 1 base from J, with 11 bases in between. In germline, CDR1 is SGDLS, CDR2 YYNGEE. The CDR3 runs to 15 residues.

The chain combines TRBV5-6 with TRBJ2-5, with D possibly TRBD1 on 6 matching bases. CDR3 length equals 14 residues. V was trimmed by 2 bases and J by 5 bases, leaving 13 bases between them. The V gene's germline CDR1 is SGHDT and CDR2 YYEEEE. The CDR3 coding sequence is TGTGCCAGCAGCTTCCGGACAGCCTATGAGACCCAGTACTTC. It translates to CASSFRTAYETQYF.

This clone was picked up a small number of times. This chain joins TRBV6-5 and TRBJ1-2; tentatively, D is TRBD1 (5 bases). Germline V gene lookup returns CDR1 MNHEY and CDR2 SVGAGI. V lost 2 bases, J lost 13 bases, and 14 bases lay in between. This CDR3 is 12 amino acids long. In DNA form, the CDR3 reads TGTGCCAGCAGTTACGGGGACGGACGCTCCACCTTC. Its translation: CASSYGDGRSTF.

This chain links TRBV4-2 with TRBJ2-1; TRBD2 matches at 16 bases. From germline, CDR1 is LGHNA and CDR2 YNFKEQ. V lost 4 bases, J lost 7 bases, and 4 bases stayed unmatched. The CDR3 runs 16 residues. The CDR3 sequence is CASSRTGLAGGNEQFF. In DNA form, the CDR3 reads TGTGCCAGCAGCCGCACGGGACTAGCGGGGGGGAATGAGCAGTTCTTC.

This clone showed up just a few times. V gene TRBV7-9 combines with J gene TRBJ1-5; no clear D. V lost 5 bases and J lost 7, with 9 bases in between. Looked up from germline, CDR1 is SEHNR and CDR2 is FQNEAQ (reference sequence). CDR3 length: 12 amino acids. The CDR3 DNA follows: TGTGCCAGCAGCAGAGACACCCAGCCCCAGCATTTT. This codes for CASSRDTQPQHF.

The chain joins TRBV5-6 to TRBJ1-4; TRBD1 is a possible D gene (6 bases). The germline V gene has CDR1 SGHDT and CDR2 YYEEEE. The CDR3 is 15 residues long. Deletions cut 4 bases from V and 6 bases from J, with 16 bases between. The CDR3 here is CASSERGPGHEKLFF. The CDR3 nucleotides read TGTGCCAGCAGCGAGCGGGGGCCCGGGCATGAAAAACTGTTTTTT.

The chain employs TRBV6-5 and TRBJ1-4; no reliable D call. Germline CDR1 is MNHEY and CDR2 is SVGAGI. CDR3 length equals 14 residues. Trimming removed 6 bases from V and 2 bases from J, with 10 bases in between. The DNA of the CDR3 is TGTGCCAGCAGCTCCAGGCGCACTAATGAAAAACTGTTTTTT. This gives the protein CASSSRRTNEKLFF.

The V call is TRBV7-3, the J call TRBJ2-3; D is possibly TRBD1 (5 bases). Germline CDR1 reads SGHTA; CDR2 reads FQGTGA. Trimming took off 2 bases at V and 4 bases at J, with 7 bases between the two ends. The CDR3 contains 13 residues. The CDR3 coding sequence is TGTGCCAGCAGCTTATCGACAGCAGATACGCAGTATTTT. Protein: CASSLSTADTQYF. Supplemented by reference TRBV7-3 and TRBJ2-3, the full variable domain reads GAGVSQTPSNKVTEKGKYVELRCDPISGHTALYWYRQSLGQGPEFLIYFQGTGAADDSGLPNDRFFAVRPEGSVSTLKIQRTERGDSAVYLCASSLSTADTQYFGPGTRLTVL.

The chain employs TRBV27 and TRBJ2-1, with TRBD2 matching 9 bases. Losses at the gene ends were 6 bases for V and 0 bases for J; bases not matched to a gene: 18. Germline-derived CDR1 and CDR2 are MNHEY and SMNVEV (reference sequence). The CDR3 spans 20 residues. The CDR3 sequence: CASSLRRGGGSGSSYNEQFF. In nucleotides, the CDR3 is TGTGCCAGCAGCTTACGGCGCGGAGGGGGTAGCGGGAGCTCCTACAATGAGCAGTTCTTC.

This chain links TRBV10-2 with TRBJ2-6, with 9 bases identical to TRBD1. V was pared by 6 bases and J by 2 bases, with 5 bases of the junction left unmatched. This CDR3 has 16 amino acids. Germline V gene sequence: CDR1 WSHSY, CDR2 SAAADI. The CDR3 DNA sequence: TGCGCCAGCAGCCGCAACAGGGGGCCTGGGGCCAACGTCCTGACTTTC. Protein sequence: CASSRNRGPGANVLTF.

J is TRBJ1-1 and V is TRBV10-2; 7 bases map to TRBD1. The J segment lost 0 bases and the V segment lost 7 bases, leaving 5 bases of the junction unmatched. The CDR3 is 14 residues long. CDR1 is WSHSY and CDR2 is SAAADI in the germline V gene. CDR3 bases: TGCGCCAGCACCCGGACAGGCTTGAACACTGAAGCTTTCTTT. Amino acid sequence: CASTRTGLNTEAFF.

The chain has TRBV30 and TRBJ1-1, with a weak D call TRBD1 (5 bases). Germline V gene lookup returns CDR1 GTSNPN and CDR2 SVGIG (reference sequence). The CDR3 loop spans 15 amino acids. Trimming shortened V by 1 base and J by 4 bases, and 16 bases separated the two germline ends. Here the CDR3 DNA reads TGTGCCTGGAGTGATCAAGGGGATATCAGCACTGAAGCTTTCTTT. Protein sequence: CAWSDQGDISTEAFF.

The chain recombines TRBV27 with TRBJ1-4; weak D call: TRBD1 (6 bases). V lost 10 bases and J lost 0, with 9 bases in between. Germline CDR1 is MNHEY and CDR2 is SMNVEV (reference sequence). There are 13 residues in the CDR3. In DNA form, the CDR3 reads TGTGCCACAGGGGCCACAACTAATGAAAAACTGTTTTTT. Amino acids: CATGATTNEKLFF.

The chain is built from TRBV4-3 and TRBJ2-7, with 10 nucleotides matching TRBD2. Germline values: CDR1 LGHNA, CDR2 YSLEER. This CDR3 is built from 16 residues. With 5 bases clipped from V and 0 bases from J, the junction kept 7 bases outside the gene matches. The CDR3 sequence is CASSSRLAGSSYEQYF. CDR3 DNA sequence: TGCGCCAGCAGCTCACGACTAGCGGGTAGCTCCTACGAGCAGTACTTC.

V is TRBV6-6 and J is TRBJ1-5; D is ambiguous. The CDR3 covers 14 residues. Germline-derived CDR1 and CDR2 are MNHNY and SVGAGI (reference sequence). V was pared by 7 bases and J by 4 bases, with 14 bases between. CDR3 protein: CASTPVPYNQPQHF. DNA for the CDR3: TGTGCCAGCACTCCCGTGCCCTATAATCAGCCCCAGCATTTT.

The rearrangement links TRBV10-2 to TRBJ1-1; TRBD1 matches 7 bases. The V gene end was trimmed by 3 bases and the J gene end by 1 base; junction bases not matched to a gene: 8. The CDR3 sequence is 16 residues long. The germline gives CDR1 WSHSY, CDR2 SAAADI. The CDR3 DNA reads as TGCGCCAGCAGTGACCCCTACAGGGGCCGGAACACTGAAGCTTTCTTT. This encodes CASSDPYRGRNTEAFF.

This chain uses TRBV5-1 with TRBJ1-1; 7 positions agree with TRBD1. Germline V CDR1 and CDR2: SGHRS, YFSETQ. The J segment lost 7 bases and the V segment lost 2 bases, leaving 8 bases of the junction unmatched. The CDR3 is made up of 14 amino acids. For the CDR3, the DNA is TGCGCCAGCAGCTTCGGTGGGACAGCTTTTGAAGCTTTCTTT. This encodes CASSFGGTAFEAFF.

This clone was recorded only once. The V gene is TRBV19, the J gene TRBJ2-1, with TRBD2 as a possible D gene (6 bases). Germline CDR1 reads LNHDA; CDR2 reads SQIVND (reference sequence). Trimming pared 5 bases from V and 2 bases from J, leaving 13 bases between. The CDR3 totals 15 residues. CDR3 sequence reads: CASSVASDPYNEQFF. The CDR3, as DNA: TGTGCCAGTAGTGTCGCTAGCGACCCCTACAATGAGCAGTTCTTC.

The J gene is TRBJ2-1, the V gene TRBV7-3; TRBD2 matches at 9 bases. In germline, CDR1 is SGHTA, CDR2 FQGTGA. The CDR3 length is 17 residues. V lost 2 bases and J lost 2; bases outside the gene matches: 7. CDR3 amino acids: CASSLRGLAGPYNEQFF. The CDR3 DNA follows: TGTGCCAGCAGCTTACGCGGCCTAGCGGGACCCTACAATGAGCAGTTCTTC.

V gene TRBV2 combines with J gene TRBJ1-2; 7 nucleotides align to TRBD1. This CDR3 region has 15 residues. J gave up 8 bases and V 4 bases, and 13 bases lay outside the gene matches. Germline-derived CDR1 and CDR2 are SNHLY and FYNNEI. In DNA form, the CDR3 reads TGTGCCAGCAGTGGAAGAGGGGGCAGGGGTAGGGGCTACACCTTC. It encodes CASSGRGGRGRGYTF.

The chain couples TRBV19 to TRBJ2-1, with a weak D call TRBD2 (5 bases). The CDR3 runs 17 residues. V was cut by 0 bases and J by 6 bases, with 18 bases left in between. Germline V lookup: CDR1 LNHDA, CDR2 SQIVND (reference sequence). CDR3 protein: CASSIDQDLLFSNEQFF. CDR3 sequence (DNA): TGTGCCAGTAGTATAGATCAGGACTTACTTTTTTCCAATGAGCAGTTCTTC. Combining the CDR3 with reference TRBV19 and TRBJ2-1 gives the whole variable domain DGGITQSPKYLFRKEGQNVTLSCEQNLNHDAMYWYRQDPGQGLRLIYYSQIVNDFQKGDIAEGYSVSREKKESFPLTVTSAQKNPTAFYLCASSIDQDLLFSNEQFFGPGTRLTVL.

The V and J genes are TRBV7-6 and TRBJ1-1, with 8 bases fitting TRBD1. Germline CDR1 and CDR2: SGHVS and FNYEAQ. The CDR3 covers 16 residues. The V gene end was trimmed by 2 bases and the J gene end by 3 bases; junction bases not matched to a gene: 8. CDR3 sequence (DNA): TGTGCCAGCAGCTTAACCAGACAGGGGTTGGACACTGAAGCTTTCTTT. Its translation: CASSLTRQGLDTEAFF.

The chain recombines TRBV19 with TRBJ2-7; TRBD1 matches at 12 bases. This CDR3 has 15 residues. The J segment lost 7 bases and the V segment lost 5 bases, leaving 9 bases of the junction unmatched. Germline V lookup: CDR1 LNHDA, CDR2 SQIVND (reference sequence). The CDR3 region has the DNA TGTGCCAGTAGTTCTCCGGGACAGGGGGCAGGAGAGCAGTACTTC. Its translation is CASSSPGQGAGEQYF.

This clone was seen a handful of times. The chain is built from TRBV4-2 and TRBJ2-1; weak D call: TRBD2 (6 bases). V lost 1 base to trimming and J lost 6 bases, with 16 bases between them. Germline V gene sequence: CDR1 LGHNA, CDR2 YNFKEQ. This CDR3 spans 16 amino acids. The CDR3 loop is CASSQVGRLGSNEQFF. CDR3 nucleotide sequence: TGTGCCAGCAGCCAAGTAGGGAGACTAGGATCCAATGAGCAGTTCTTC.

This clone was observed a few times. V gene TRBV29-1 combines with J gene TRBJ1-1; 8 bases are a match to TRBD1. Germline values: CDR1 SQVTM, CDR2 ANQGSEA. J was trimmed by 1 base and V by 7 bases; bases with no gene match: 5. This CDR3 is 13 amino acids long. DNA of the CDR3: TGCAGCGAGCGGGACAGGAAGAACACTGAAGCTTTCTTT. Residues: CSERDRKNTEAFF.

The chain employs TRBV18 and TRBJ2-5, with D tentatively TRBD2 (6 bases). Germline-derived CDR1 and CDR2 are KGHSH and LQKENI. V gave up 5 bases and J gave up 3 bases, with 16 bases separating them. The CDR3 loop spans 15 amino acids. CDR3 protein: CASSTSGGAKETQYF. The CDR3 coding sequence is TGTGCCAGCTCAACCTCCGGCGGGGCTAAAGAGACCCAGTACTTC.